Here is one TCR beta chain with its context. Its antigen remains unidentified. These data come from a study of graft-versus-host responses after intestinal transplantation. The study, taken as a whole, reports: Early post-transplant HvG declines tracked with peak circulating GvH clone levels.

Trimming left V 5 bases short and J 8 bases short, with 16 bases between. This CDR3 spans 14 amino acids. Germline V gene sequence: CDR1 LNHDA, CDR2 SQIVND (reference sequence). Sequenced by immunoSEQ multiplex PCR; TCRdb stores in-frame clones only, minus some. The sample has tens of thousands of clones; 80% to 95% are singletons. This chain joins TRBV19 and TRBJ2-1; D is uncertain. The sequence was obtained from a human patient who received an intestinal transplant, so some T cells may come from the graft donor. Sequences were derived from PBMCs, sampled 98 days after intestinal transplantation. The CDR3 loop is CASSYRTVGDEQFF. DNA of the CDR3: TGTGCCAGTAGTTATCGGACCGTCGGAGATGAGCAGTTCTTC.